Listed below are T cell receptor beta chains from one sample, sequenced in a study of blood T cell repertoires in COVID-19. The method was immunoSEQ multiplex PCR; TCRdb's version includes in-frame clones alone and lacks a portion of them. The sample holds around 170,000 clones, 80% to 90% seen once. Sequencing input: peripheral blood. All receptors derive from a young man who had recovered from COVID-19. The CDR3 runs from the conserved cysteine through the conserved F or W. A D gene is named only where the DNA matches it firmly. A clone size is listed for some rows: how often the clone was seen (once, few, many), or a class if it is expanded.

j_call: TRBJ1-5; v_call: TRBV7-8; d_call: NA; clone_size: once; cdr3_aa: CASSPGGTPFNQPQHF; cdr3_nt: TGTGCCAGCAGCCCGGGGGGGACGCCGTTCAATCAGCCCCAGCATTTT
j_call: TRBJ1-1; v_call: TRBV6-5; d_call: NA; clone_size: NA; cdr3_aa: CASSYRNTEAFF; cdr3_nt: TGTGCCAGCAGTTACCGGAACACTGAAGCTTTCTTT
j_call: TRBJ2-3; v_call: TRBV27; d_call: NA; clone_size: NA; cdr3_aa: CASSPRGLSGATDTQYF; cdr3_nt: TGTGCCAGCAGTCCAAGGGGACTCTCCGGGGCCACAGATACGCAGTATTTT
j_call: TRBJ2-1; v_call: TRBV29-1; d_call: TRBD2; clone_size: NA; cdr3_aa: CSVEGASGRFNEQFF; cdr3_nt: TGCAGCGTTGAAGGGGCTAGCGGGAGGTTTAATGAGCAGTTCTTC
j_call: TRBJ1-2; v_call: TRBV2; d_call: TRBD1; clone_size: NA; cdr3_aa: CASSRDRESVHGYTF; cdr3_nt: TGTGCCAGCAGTCGGGACAGAGAGTCGGTCCATGGCTACACCTTC
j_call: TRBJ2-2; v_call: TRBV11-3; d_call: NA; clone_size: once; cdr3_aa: CASSLIGAPGELFF; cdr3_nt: TGTGCCAGCAGCTTAATAGGAGCGCCCGGGGAGCTGTTTTTT
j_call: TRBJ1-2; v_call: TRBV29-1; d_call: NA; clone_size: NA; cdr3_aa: CSVKQSYGYTF; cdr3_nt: TGCAGCGTTAAACAGTCCTATGGCTACACCTTC
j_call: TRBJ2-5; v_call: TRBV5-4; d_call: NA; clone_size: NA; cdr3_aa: CATQPPGQKYQETQYF; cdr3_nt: TGTGCCACCCAACCCCCGGGACAAAAGTACCAAGAGACCCAGTACTTC
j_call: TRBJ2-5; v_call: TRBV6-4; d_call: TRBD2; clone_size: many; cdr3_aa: CASSEISGSVETQYF; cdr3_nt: TGTGCCAGCAGTGAAATTAGCGGGAGCGTGGAGACCCAGTACTTC
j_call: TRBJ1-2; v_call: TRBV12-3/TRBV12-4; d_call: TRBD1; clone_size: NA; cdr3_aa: CASSRQGASGYTF; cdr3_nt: TGTGCCAGCAGCAGACAGGGGGCGTCTGGCTACACCTTC
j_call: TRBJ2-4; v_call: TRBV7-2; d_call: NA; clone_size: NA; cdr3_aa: CASRMGGGGQNIQYF; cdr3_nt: TGTGCCAGCAGGATGGGTGGAGGGGGCCAAAACATTCAGTACTTC
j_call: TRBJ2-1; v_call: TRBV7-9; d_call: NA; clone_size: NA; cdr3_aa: CASSSDRGGDEQFF; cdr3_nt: TGTGCCAGCAGCTCTGACAGGGGAGGGGATGAGCAGTTCTTC
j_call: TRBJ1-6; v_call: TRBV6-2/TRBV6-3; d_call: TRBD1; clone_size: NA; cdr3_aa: CASSTPGTGRRSPLHF; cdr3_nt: TGTGCCAGCAGCACCCCCGGGACAGGGAGGAGGTCACCCCTCCACTTT
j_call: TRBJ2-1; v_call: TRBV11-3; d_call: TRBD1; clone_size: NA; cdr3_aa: CASSLIQGNEQFF; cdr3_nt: TGTGCCAGCAGCTTAATACAGGGGAATGAGCAGTTCTTC
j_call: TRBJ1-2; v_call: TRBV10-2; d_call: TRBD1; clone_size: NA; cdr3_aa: CASSESQGRGHGYTF; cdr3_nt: TGCGCCAGCAGTGAGTCTCAGGGCAGGGGGCATGGCTACACCTTC
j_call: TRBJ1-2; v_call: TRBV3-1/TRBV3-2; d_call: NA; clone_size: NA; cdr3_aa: CASSRDYYGYTF; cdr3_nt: TGTGCCAGCAGTAGAGACTACTATGGCTACACCTTC
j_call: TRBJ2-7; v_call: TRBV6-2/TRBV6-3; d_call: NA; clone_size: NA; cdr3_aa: CASSAGSRNYEQYF; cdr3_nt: TGTGCCAGCAGCGCGGGTTCTAGAAACTACGAGCAGTACTTC
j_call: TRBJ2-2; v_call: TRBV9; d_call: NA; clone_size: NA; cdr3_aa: CASSPRTTPNTGELFF; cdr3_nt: TGTGCCAGCAGCCCCCGGACTACCCCTAACACCGGGGAGCTGTTTTTT
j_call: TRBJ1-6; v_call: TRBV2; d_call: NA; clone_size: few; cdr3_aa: CASRPTSSYNSPLHF; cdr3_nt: TGTGCCAGCAGACCCACGAGCTCCTATAATTCACCCCTCCACTTT
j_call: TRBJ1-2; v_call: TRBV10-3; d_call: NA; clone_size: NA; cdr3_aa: CAISESGEGYTF; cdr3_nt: TGTGCCATCAGTGAGTCCGGGGAAGGCTACACCTTC
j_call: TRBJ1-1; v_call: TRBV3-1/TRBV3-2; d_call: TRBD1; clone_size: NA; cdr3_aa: CASSQDAPGQGAGAFF; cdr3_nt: TGTGCCAGCAGCCAAGATGCACCGGGACAGGGGGCAGGGGCTTTCTTT
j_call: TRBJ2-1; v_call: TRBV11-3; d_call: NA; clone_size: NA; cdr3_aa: CASSLGVVNEQFF; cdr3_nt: TGTGCCAGCAGCTTAGGAGTGGTCAATGAGCAGTTCTTC
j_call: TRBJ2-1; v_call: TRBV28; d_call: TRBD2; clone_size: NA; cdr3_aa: CATTYSSGTSGRNEQFF; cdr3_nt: TGTGCCACCACTTACTCCTCCGGGACTAGCGGGAGGAATGAGCAGTTCTTC
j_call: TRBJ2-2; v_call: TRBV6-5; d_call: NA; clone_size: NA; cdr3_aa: CASSYPRSGELFF; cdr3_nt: TGTGCCAGCAGTTACCCTAGATCCGGGGAGCTGTTTTTT
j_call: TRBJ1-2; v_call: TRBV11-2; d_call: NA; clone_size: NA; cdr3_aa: CASTESTGSKSLIDGYTF; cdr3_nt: TGTGCCAGCACCGAGAGCACAGGCAGCAAGTCTCTAATCGATGGCTACACCTTC
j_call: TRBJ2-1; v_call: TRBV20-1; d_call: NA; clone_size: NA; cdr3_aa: CSAYNNEQFF; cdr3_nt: TGCAGTGCTTATAACAATGAGCAGTTCTTC
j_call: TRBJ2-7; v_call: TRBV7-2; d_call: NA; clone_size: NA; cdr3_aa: CASSLVADPAYEQYF; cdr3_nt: TGTGCCAGCAGCTTAGTAGCGGACCCTGCCTACGAGCAGTACTTC
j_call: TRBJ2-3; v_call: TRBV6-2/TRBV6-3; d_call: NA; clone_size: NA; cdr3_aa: CASSWGLRKDTQYF; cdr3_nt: TGTGCCAGCAGTTGGGGACTGAGGAAAGATACGCAGTATTTT
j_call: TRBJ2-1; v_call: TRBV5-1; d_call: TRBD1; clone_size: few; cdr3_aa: CASSLGQGASYNEQFF; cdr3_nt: TGCGCCAGCAGCTTAGGACAGGGCGCGTCCTACAATGAGCAGTTCTTC
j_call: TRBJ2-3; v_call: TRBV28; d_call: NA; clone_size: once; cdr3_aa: CASSPGGPGSDTQYF; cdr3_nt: TGTGCCAGCAGTCCCGGCGGGCCAGGTTCAGATACGCAGTATTTT
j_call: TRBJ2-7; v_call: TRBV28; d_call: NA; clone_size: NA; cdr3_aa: CASSLAGPYEQYF; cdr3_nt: TGTGCCAGCAGTTTAGCGGGACCCTACGAGCAGTACTTC
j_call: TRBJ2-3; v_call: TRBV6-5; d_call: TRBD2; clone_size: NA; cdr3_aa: CASDSTSGITDTQYF; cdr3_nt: TGTGCCAGCGACTCGACTAGCGGGATCACAGATACGCAGTATTTT
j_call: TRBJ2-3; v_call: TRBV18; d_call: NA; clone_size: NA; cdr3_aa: CASSPPSAGQGYTQYF; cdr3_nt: TGTGCCAGCTCACCACCTTCGGCAGGGCAGGGATATACGCAGTATTTT
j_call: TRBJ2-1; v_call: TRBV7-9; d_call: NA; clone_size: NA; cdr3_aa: CASSLASPLANEQFF; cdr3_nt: TGTGCCAGCAGCTTAGCATCCCCATTGGCAAATGAGCAGTTCTTC
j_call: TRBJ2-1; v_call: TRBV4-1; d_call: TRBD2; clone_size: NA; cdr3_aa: CASSRRGGTSINEQFF; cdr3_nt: TGCGCCAGCAGCCGAAGAGGCGGGACTAGTATCAATGAGCAGTTCTTC
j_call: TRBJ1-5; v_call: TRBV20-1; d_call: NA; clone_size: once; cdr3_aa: CSASRGGGNQPQHF; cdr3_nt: TGCAGTGCTAGTCGCGGGGGTGGAAATCAGCCCCAGCATTTT
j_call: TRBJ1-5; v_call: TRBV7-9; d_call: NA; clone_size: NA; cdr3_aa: CASSLGRDQPQHF; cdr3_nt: TGTGCCAGCAGCTTAGGCAGGGATCAGCCCCAGCATTTT
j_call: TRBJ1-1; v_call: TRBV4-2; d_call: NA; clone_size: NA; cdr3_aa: CASSQDSEGASNTEAFF; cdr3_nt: TGTGCCAGCAGCCAAGATTCTGAAGGGGCTTCGAACACTGAAGCTTTCTTT
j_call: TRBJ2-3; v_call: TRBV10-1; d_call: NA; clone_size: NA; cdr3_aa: CASGFGSGPDTQYF; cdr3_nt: TGCGCCAGCGGCTTCGGTAGCGGCCCAGATACGCAGTATTTT
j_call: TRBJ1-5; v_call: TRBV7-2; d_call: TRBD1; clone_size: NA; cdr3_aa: CASSSTGVSNQPQHF; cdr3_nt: TGTGCCAGCAGCTCGACAGGGGTGAGCAATCAGCCCCAGCATTTT
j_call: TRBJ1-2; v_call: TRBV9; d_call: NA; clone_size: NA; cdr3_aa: CASSVGHQGLGYGYTF; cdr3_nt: TGTGCCAGCAGCGTAGGTCACCAGGGGTTAGGGTATGGCTACACCTTC
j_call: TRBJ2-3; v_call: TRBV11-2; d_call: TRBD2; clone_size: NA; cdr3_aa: CASRPHGTSGMGPQYF; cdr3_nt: TGTGCCAGCCGCCCGCACGGGACTAGCGGGATGGGGCCGCAGTATTTT
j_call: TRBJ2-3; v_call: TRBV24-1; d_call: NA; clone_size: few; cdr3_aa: CATSDMTASTDTQYF; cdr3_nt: TGTGCCACCAGTGATATGACAGCTAGCACAGATACGCAGTATTTT
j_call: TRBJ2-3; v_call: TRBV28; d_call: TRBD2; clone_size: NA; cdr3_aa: CASSSGLARGTDTQYF; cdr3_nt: TGTGCCAGCAGTTCCGGACTAGCGAGGGGGACAGATACGCAGTATTTT
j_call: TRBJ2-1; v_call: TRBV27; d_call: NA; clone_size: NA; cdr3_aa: CAISTSGDNNNEQFF; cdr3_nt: TGTGCCATCTCTACCTCCGGGGATAATAACAATGAGCAGTTCTTC
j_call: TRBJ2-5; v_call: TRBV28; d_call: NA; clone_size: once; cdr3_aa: CASWDSRDPRPTQETQYF; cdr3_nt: TGTGCCAGCTGGGACTCGCGGGATCCGCGCCCCACCCAAGAGACCCAGTACTTC
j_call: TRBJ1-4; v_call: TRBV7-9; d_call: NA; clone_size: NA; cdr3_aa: CASSYTTNEKLFF; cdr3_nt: TGTGCCAGCAGCTATACAACTAATGAAAAACTGTTTTTT
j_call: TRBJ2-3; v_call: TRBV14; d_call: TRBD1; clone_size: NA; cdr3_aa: CASSRRTGTYSSTDTQYF; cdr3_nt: TGTGCCAGCAGCCGAAGGACAGGGACCTATTCTAGCACAGATACGCAGTATTTT
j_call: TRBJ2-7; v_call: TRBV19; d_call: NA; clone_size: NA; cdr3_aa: CASSIMGAEQYF; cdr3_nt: TGTGCCAGTAGTATAATGGGCGCCGAGCAGTACTTC
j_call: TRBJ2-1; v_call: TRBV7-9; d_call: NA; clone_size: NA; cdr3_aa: CASSHEGVVQFF; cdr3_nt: TGTGCCAGCAGTCATGAGGGAGTGGTGCAGTTCTTC
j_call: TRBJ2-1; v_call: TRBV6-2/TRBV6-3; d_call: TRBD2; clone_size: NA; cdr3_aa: CASSYPGLALNEQFF; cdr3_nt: TGTGCCAGCAGTTACCCGGGACTAGCGCTCAATGAGCAGTTCTTC